This TCR beta chain was captured in a study of blood T cell repertoires in COVID-19. Per the authors' pipeline: Researchers report that nucleated cell counts were estimated from reference gene primer amplification. Repertoires were generated with immunoSEQ multiplex PCR, while TCRdb's copy carries only in-frame clones and drops some. V and J calls and clone size follow that table, whereas D and trimming were derived from the DNA. The sample has under 55,000 clones, 70% to 85% seen once; the top ten hold around 14%. The V gene lost 0 bases and the J gene lost 5 bases, with 19 bases spanning the gap. CDR1 and CDR2 (germline): LGHDT, YNNKEL (reference sequence). The CDR3 is 17 amino acids.

Sequenced material: peripheral blood. V is TRBV3-1 (or the pseudogene TRBV3-2) and J is TRBJ2-5, with D unclear. This TCR was recovered from a human donor in a cohort sampled during active COVID-19. CDR3 in amino acids: CASSQEMSLDPGETQYF. CDR3 nucleotides: TGTGCCAGCAGCCAAGAGATGTCGCTAGACCCTGGGGAGACCCAGTACTTC.